The clone carrying this T cell receptor beta chain has a count of ten or more. No antigen is known for it. The sample comes from a study of T-cell memory formation after mild COVID-19. Broader study findings: The appearance of some responding clones in pre-infection memory suggested that cross-reactive memory joined. Contracting clones from day 15 to 85 showed balanced CD4/CD8; later expanders favored CD4+.

The TCR alpha and TCR beta cDNA libraries, bearing sample barcodes and UMIs, were generated by 5'RACE using constant-segment primers. TCRdb recomputed calls from the 5' RACE reads with MiXCR, one row per CDR3 protein. The table shows around 110,000 distinct CDR3 sequences, with 9.5% to 15% occurring only once. V was cut by 6 bases and J by 6 bases, with 15 bases left in between. The CDR3 runs to 13 residues. V gene TRBV12-3 or TRBV12-4 combines with J gene TRBJ2-7; D gene uncertain. The specimen was PBMCs or a T cell subset sorted from them (not recorded which). The source is an adult woman who had mild COVID-19 (a few samples of this study predate the infection). Cell type and time point are not known. CDR3: CASSPGFGSEQYF. The CDR3 DNA sequence: TGTGCCAGCAGCCCAGGTTTCGGTTCCGAGCAGTACTTC.